This is a list of T cell receptor beta chains from one sample in a study of metastatic and nonmetastatic thyroid tumors. MiXCR reprocessed the PCR reads for TCRdb. The sample yields 32,000 or so clones, roughly a sixth seen once. Sequencing used blood. These receptors were collected from a male donor with papillary thyroid cancer or a benign thyroid nodule (not recorded which). Some clones in this sample may be carry-over from other donors' samples. The conserved cysteine and the conserved F or W are not part of the CDR3 here. D genes are given only for firm matches.

D gene	J gene	V gene	CDR3 protein
TRBD2	TRBJ2-1	TRBV20-1	SARVWTSGTNNEQF
-	TRBJ1-4	TRBV2	ASKVLTREKLF
-	TRBJ2-2	TRBV15	ATSRSTETGELF
-	TRBJ1-5	TRBV29-1	SVSKSGGNQPQH
-	TRBJ1-6	TRBV5-1	ASSLRVDGSPLH
TRBD1	TRBJ2-5	TRBV27	ASSSHRDRGETQY
-	TRBJ1-2	TRBV6-1	ASSRASGPYGGYT
-	TRBJ1-1	TRBV12-3/TRBV12-4	ASSPRVHVNTEAF
-	TRBJ2-3	TRBV28	ASSSFASTDTQY
-	TRBJ2-7	TRBV6-2/TRBV6-3	ASRHLDEQY
-	TRBJ1-2	TRBV10-1	ASSESVGQPYGYT
-	TRBJ2-3	TRBV28	ASSFSGSVDTQY
TRBD2	TRBJ2-7	TRBV19	ASSIGGISGSAYEQY
-	TRBJ2-5	TRBV7-2	ASSNTGRAETQY
TRBD2	TRBJ2-3	TRBV11-1	ASSLGGTSGSGTDTQY
-	TRBJ1-6	TRBV6-1	ASSAYPEESPLH
-	TRBJ1-2	TRBV10-2	ASSDQQWAST
-	TRBJ1-3	TRBV6-1	ASSEATGAGWDTIY
-	TRBJ2-7	TRBV20-1	SAKNWGEQY
TRBD1	TRBJ1-2	TRBV20-1	SAGQANYGYT
TRBD1	TRBJ2-7	TRBV18	ASSNTSSGTGLEQY
-	TRBJ2-2	TRBV6-7	ASRLGTNTGEPF
-	TRBJ2-3	TRBV3-1	ASSQKSERGNKGGDTQY
-	TRBJ1-5	TRBV6-1	ASSEGWTGNQPQH